This T cell receptor (beta chain) is drawn from a study of blood T cell repertoires in COVID-19. For the study at large: Samples representing acute and convalescent COVID-19 were sourced from the United States, Italy and Spain. T cells, B-cell-depleted T cells, or PBMCs supplied cDNA or gDNA.

Authors' data handling: Reference gene primer amplification in the assay estimated nucleated cell counts. Assay used: immunoSEQ multiplex PCR; TCRdb lists only in-frame clones, some missing. That table supplies the V and J calls and clone size; D and trimming were determined from the DNA. The table records roughly 70,000 clones, roughly 89% of them present only once. Germline V CDR1 and CDR2: MNHEY, SVGAGI. The CDR3 sequence is 14 residues long. Trimming removed 7 bases at V and 0 bases at J, with 9 bases between. The sequencing sample was made of peripheral blood. V gene TRBV6-5 combines with J gene TRBJ2-2; no firm D call. The sequence came from a woman aged 45 to 65 with active COVID-19. The CDR3 here is CASISSTNTGELFF. CDR3 bases: TGTGCCAGCATAAGCTCGACGAACACCGGGGAGCTGTTTTTT.